The clone carrying this T cell receptor beta chain was detected ten times or more. The antigen is not known. Unsorted libraries were prepared from 2 million PBMCs held at -80 C. This specimen comes from a study of neurological immune-mediated disorders. Study-wide context: The disease course was relapsing-remitting in roughly 31 and secondary progressive in about 9% of the 34 multiple sclerosis patients. Study-wide results and caveats: Among 34 multiple sclerosis patients, phylogenetic grouping put the repertoires of 18 into a single related-CDR3 cluster, a possible signature.

The cDNA came from 5'RACE, which used 10-nucleotide random UMIs. TCRdb independently ran MiXCR on the 5' RACE reads; one entry per CDR3 protein. This table has roughly 62,000 distinct CDR3 sequences, 2% to 2.5% appearing once. The sample comprised PBMCs. This receptor was taken from a middle-aged man with multiple sclerosis.

The CDR3 coding sequence is TGTGCCATCAGTGAGTCGTTGACGGGTTACAATGAGCAGTTCTTC. Protein sequence: CAISESLTGYNEQFF. The chain uses TRBV10-3 and TRBJ2-1; the D is unclear. The ends were cut back, 0 bases at V and 4 bases at J, with 10 bases in the middle. The CDR3 is 15 amino acids. The V gene's germline CDR1 is ENHRY and CDR2 SYGVKD.